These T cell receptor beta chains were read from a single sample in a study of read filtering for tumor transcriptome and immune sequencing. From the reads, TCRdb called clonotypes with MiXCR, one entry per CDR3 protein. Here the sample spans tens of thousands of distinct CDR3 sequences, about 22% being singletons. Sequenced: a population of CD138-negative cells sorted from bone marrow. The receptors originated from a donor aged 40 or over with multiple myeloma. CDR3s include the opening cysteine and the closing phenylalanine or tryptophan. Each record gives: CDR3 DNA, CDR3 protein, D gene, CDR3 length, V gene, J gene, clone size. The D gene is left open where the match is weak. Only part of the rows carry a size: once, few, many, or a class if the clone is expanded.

TGCAGTGCTCTTATTGTGAACACTGAAGCTTTCTTT,CSALIVNTEAFF,-,12,TRBV20-1,TRBJ1-1,many
TGCGCCAGCAGTGGAATCTCGAGCTCCTACGAGCAGTACTTC,CASSGISSSYEQYF,-,14,TRBV10-1,TRBJ2-7,many
TGCGCCAGCAGCTCCGATACAGATACGCAGTATTTT,CASSSDTDTQYF,-,12,TRBV4-1,TRBJ2-3,many
TGTGCCAGCAGCTCCGGGGACAGGCTTGGTTCACCCCTCCACTTT,CASSSGDRLGSPLHF,TRBD1,15,TRBV7-9,TRBJ1-6,many
TGTGCCAGCAAACAAATCGGGGTAAACACAGATACGCAGTATTTT,CASKQIGVNTDTQYF,-,15,TRBV2,TRBJ2-3,-
TGTGCCAGCAGTTTATGGCAGGGAACAGATACGCAGTATTTT,CASSLWQGTDTQYF,-,14,TRBV28,TRBJ2-3,-
TGTGCCAGCAGCCTCCAAGGCGGGGGGCCCACAGATACGCAGTATTTT,CASSLQGGGPTDTQYF,TRBD2,16,TRBV5-8,TRBJ2-3,few
TGTGCCAGCAGTGACCCTAGGACAGGCACAGATACGCAGTATTTT,CASSDPRTGTDTQYF,-,15,TRBV25-1,TRBJ2-3,many
TGTGCCATCACCGGACTAGCGGGGGGGCCTGCTGAGCAGTTCTTC,CAITGLAGGPAEQFF,TRBD2,15,TRBV10-3,TRBJ2-1,many
TGCGCCAGCAGCCTGGGACAGGGGATCGACGAGCAGTACTTC,CASSLGQGIDEQYF,TRBD1,14,TRBV4-1,TRBJ2-7,few
TGTGCTAGCAGCCCGGACAGGGGAACAGGAAAACTGTTTTTT,CASSPDRGTGKLFF,TRBD1,14,TRBV7-7,TRBJ1-4,many
TGCAGCGTTGCCCCCTCCGGGACTGTCGCCTCTGGAAACACCATATATTTT,CSVAPSGTVASGNTIYF,-,17,TRBV29-1,TRBJ1-3,many
TGTGCCAGCAGTTACTCCACCGGGACGGGGGGCGATGAGCAGTTCTTC,CASSYSTGTGGDEQFF,-,16,TRBV6-2/TRBV6-3,TRBJ2-1,many
TGCAGTGCTAGGCTCGGGACCTATGGCTACACCTTC,CSARLGTYGYTF,-,12,TRBV20-1,TRBJ1-2,few
TGTGCCAGCTCACCACAGAAGGGAACGGAGACCCAGTACTTC,CASSPQKGTETQYF,-,14,TRBV18,TRBJ2-5,many
TGTGCCAGCAGCCCATCCTCGATCTACGAGCAGTACTTC,CASSPSSIYEQYF,-,13,TRBV7-9,TRBJ2-7,many